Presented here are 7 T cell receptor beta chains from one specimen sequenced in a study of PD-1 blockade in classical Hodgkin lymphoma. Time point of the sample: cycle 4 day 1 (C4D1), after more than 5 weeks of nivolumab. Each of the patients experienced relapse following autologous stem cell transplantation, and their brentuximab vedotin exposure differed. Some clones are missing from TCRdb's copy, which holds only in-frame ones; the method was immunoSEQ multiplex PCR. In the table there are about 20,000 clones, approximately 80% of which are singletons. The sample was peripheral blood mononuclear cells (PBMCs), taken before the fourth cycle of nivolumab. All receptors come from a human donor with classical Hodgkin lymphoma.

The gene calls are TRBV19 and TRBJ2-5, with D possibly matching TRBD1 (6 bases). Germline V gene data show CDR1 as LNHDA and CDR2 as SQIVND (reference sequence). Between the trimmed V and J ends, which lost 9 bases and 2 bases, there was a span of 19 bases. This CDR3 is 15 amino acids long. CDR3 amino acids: CASTPSDRKQETQYF. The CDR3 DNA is TGTGCCAGCACCCCTTCGGACAGAAAGCAAGAGACCCAGTACTTC.

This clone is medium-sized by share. CDR3 in amino acids: CSVSPRSGYTF. CDR3 nucleotides: TGCAGCGTGTCCCCCCGCTCCGGCTACACCTTC. The chain links TRBV29-1 to TRBJ1-2; D unclear. Looked up from germline, CDR1 is SQVTM and CDR2 is ANQGSEA. The CDR3 extends over 11 amino acids. V gave up 6 bases and J gave up 8 bases, with 13 bases separating them.

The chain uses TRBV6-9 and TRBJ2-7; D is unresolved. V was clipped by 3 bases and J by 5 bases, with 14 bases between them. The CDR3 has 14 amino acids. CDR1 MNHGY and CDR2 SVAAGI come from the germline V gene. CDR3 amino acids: CASSYGGRSDEQYF. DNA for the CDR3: TGTGCCAGCAGTTACGGCGGACGTTCGGACGAGCAGTACTTC.

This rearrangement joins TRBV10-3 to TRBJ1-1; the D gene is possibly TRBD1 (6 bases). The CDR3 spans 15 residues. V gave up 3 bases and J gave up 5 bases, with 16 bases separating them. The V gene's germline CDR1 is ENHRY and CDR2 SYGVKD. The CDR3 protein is CAISDVGGQGTEAFF. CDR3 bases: TGTGCCATCAGTGACGTGGGGGGGCAAGGGACTGAAGCTTTCTTT.

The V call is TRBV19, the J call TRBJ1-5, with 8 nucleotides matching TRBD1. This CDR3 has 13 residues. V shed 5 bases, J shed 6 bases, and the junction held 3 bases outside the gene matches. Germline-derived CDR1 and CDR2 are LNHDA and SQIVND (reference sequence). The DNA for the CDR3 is TGTGCCAGTAGTTCAGGGGGCCCTCAGCCCCAGCATTTT. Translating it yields CASSSGGPQPQHF.

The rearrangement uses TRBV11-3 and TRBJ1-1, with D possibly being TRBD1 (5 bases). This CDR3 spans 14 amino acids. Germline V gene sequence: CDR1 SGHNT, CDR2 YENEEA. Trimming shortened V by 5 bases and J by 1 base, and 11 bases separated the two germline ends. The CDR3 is CASSTGRGNTEAFF. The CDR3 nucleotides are TGTGCCAGCAGCACAGGACGGGGGAACACTGAAGCTTTCTTT.

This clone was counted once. The CDR3 DNA is TGTGCCAGCAGCTCACCAAAAGGAGGGACTAGCGCCCCAAGCTCCTACAATGAGCAGTTCTTC. Amino acids: CASSSPKGGTSAPSSYNEQFF. V gene TRBV7-3 combines with J gene TRBJ2-1, with TRBD2 identical over 10 bases. Trimming at V came to 4 bases and at J to 0 bases, leaving 18 bases not matched to a gene. The CDR3 length is 21 residues. The germline gives CDR1 SGHTA, CDR2 FQGTGA.